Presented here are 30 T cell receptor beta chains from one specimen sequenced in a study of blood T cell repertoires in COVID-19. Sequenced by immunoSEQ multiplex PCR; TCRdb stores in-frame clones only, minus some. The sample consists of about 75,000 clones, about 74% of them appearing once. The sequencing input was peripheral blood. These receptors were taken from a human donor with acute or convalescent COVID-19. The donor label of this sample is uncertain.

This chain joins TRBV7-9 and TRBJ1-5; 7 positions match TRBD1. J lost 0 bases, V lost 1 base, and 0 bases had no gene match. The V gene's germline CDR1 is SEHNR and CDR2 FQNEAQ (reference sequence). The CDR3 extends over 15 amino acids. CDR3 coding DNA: TGTGCCAGCAGCTTAGGGACAGGTAGCAATCAGCCCCAGCATTTT. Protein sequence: CASSLGTGSNQPQHF.

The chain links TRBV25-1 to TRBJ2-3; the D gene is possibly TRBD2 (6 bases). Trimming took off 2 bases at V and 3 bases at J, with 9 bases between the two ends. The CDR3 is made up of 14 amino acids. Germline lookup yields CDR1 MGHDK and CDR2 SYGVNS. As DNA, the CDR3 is TGTGCCAGCAGTGAAAATCGGGGGACAGATACGCAGTATTTT. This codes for CASSENRGTDTQYF.

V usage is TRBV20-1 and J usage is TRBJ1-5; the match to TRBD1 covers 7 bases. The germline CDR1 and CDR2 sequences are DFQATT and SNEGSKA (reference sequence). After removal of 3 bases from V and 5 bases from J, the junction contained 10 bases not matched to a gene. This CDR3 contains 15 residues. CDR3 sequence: CSASLSGGGHQPQHF. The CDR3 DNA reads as TGCAGTGCTAGTTTGTCAGGGGGAGGACATCAGCCCCAGCATTTT.

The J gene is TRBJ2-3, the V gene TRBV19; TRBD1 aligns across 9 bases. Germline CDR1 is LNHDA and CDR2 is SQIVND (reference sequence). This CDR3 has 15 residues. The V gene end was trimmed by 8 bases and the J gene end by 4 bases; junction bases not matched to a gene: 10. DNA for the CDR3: TGTGCCAGTCAGCCCCGAGGGACAGGGCCAGATACGCAGTATTTT. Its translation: CASQPRGTGPDTQYF.

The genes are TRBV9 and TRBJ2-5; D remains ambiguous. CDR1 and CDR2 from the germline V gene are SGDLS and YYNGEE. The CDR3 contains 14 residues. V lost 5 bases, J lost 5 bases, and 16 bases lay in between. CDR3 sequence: CASSFGPSRETQYF. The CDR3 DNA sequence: TGTGCCAGCAGTTTTGGTCCCTCGAGGGAGACCCAGTACTTC.

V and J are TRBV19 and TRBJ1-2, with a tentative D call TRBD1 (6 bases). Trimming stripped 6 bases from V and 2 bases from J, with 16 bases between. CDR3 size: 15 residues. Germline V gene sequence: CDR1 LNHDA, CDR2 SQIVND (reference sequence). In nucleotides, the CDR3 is TGTGCCAGTAGGGTGGGACACGACCCAAACTATGGCTACACCTTC. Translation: CASRVGHDPNYGYTF.

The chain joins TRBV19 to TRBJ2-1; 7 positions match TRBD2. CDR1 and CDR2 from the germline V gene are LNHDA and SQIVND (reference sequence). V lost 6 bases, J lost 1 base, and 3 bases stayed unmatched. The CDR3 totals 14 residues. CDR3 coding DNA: TGTGCCAGTAGGCTGGGGGGGTCCTACAATGAGCAGTTCTTC. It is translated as CASRLGGSYNEQFF.

In nucleotides, the CDR3 is TGCGCCAGCAGCTTGGTGCCTGCGGGGGCTGGCGGGGAGCTGTTTTTT. As protein: CASSLVPAGAGGELFF. The genes are TRBV5-1 and TRBJ2-2; tentatively, D is TRBD2 (7 bases). Germline V CDR1 and CDR2: SGHRS, YFSETQ. The CDR3 has 16 residues. The germline V and J ends were trimmed by 0 bases and 7 bases, with 16 bases remaining between them.

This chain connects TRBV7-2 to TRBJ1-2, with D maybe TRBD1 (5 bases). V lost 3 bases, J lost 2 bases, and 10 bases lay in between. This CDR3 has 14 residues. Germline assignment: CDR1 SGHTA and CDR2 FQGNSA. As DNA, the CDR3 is TGTGCCAGCAGCTTTACAGGCCGGAACTATGGCTACACCTTC. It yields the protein CASSFTGRNYGYTF.

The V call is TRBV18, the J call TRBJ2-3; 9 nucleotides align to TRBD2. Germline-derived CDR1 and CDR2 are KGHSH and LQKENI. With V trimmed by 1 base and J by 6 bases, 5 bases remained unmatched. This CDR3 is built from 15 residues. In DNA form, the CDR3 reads TGTGCCAGCTCACCACGGCGGGGGGGCCGGGATACGCAGTATTTT. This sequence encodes CASSPRRGGRDTQYF.

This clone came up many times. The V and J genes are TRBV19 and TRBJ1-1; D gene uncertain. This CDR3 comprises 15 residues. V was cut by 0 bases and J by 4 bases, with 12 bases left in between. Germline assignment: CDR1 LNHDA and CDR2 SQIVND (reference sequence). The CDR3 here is CASSIDLVAGTEAFF. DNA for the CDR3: TGTGCCAGTAGTATAGATTTGGTGGCGGGCACTGAAGCTTTCTTT.

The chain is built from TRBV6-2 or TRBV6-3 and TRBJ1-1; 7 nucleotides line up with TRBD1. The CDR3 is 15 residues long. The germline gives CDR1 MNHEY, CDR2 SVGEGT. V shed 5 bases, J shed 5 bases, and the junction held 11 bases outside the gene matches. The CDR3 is CASSPKTGPGTEAFF. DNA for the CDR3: TGTGCCAGCAGTCCAAAGACAGGGCCAGGGACTGAAGCTTTCTTT.

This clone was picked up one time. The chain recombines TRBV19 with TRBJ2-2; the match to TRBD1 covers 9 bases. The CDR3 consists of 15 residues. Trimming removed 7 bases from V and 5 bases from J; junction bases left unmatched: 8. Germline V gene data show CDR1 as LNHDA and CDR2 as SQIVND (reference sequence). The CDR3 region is CASTRTGDLTGELFF. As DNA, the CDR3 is TGTGCCAGTACCCGGACAGGGGATTTGACCGGGGAGCTGTTTTTT.

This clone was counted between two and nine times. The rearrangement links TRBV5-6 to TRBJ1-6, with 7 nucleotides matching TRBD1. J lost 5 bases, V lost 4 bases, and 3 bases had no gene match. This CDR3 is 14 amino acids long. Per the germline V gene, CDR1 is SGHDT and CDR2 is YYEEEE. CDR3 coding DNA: TGTGCCAGCAGCCCAGACAGGGATAATTCACCCCTCCACTTT. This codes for CASSPDRDNSPLHF.

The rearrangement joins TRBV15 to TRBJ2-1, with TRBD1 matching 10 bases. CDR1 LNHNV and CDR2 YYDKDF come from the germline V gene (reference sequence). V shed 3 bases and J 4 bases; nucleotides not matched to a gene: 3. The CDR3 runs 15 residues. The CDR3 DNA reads TGTGCCACCAGCAGCTCGGGACAGGGGTACAATGAGCAGTTCTTC. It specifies CATSSSGQGYNEQFF.

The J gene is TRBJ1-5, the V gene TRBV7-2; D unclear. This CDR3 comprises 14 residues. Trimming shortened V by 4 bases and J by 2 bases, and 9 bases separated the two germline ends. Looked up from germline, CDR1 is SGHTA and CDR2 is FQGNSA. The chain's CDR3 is CASSSPAGNQPQHF. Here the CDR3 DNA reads TGTGCCAGCAGCTCTCCCGCGGGCAATCAGCCCCAGCATTTT.

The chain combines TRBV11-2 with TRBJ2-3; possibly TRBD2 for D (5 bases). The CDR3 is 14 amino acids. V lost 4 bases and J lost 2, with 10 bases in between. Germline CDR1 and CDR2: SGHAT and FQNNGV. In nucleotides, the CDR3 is TGTGCCAGCAGCTCCAGCGGATCCACAGATACGCAGTATTTT. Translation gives CASSSSGSTDTQYF.

The CDR3 is CASSPQAGNSPLHF. CDR3 coding DNA: TGTGCCAGCAGTCCCCAGGCGGGGAATTCACCCCTCCACTTT. The chain uses TRBV3-1 (or the pseudogene TRBV3-2) and TRBJ1-6, with D uncertain. In germline, CDR1 is LGHDT, CDR2 YNNKEL (reference sequence). The CDR3 length is 14 residues. Trimming took 6 bases from V and 7 from J, leaving 13 bases between them.

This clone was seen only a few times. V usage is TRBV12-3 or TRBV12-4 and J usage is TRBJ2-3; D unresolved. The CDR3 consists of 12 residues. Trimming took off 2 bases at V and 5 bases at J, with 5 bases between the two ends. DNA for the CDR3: TGTGCCAGCAGTTTACAGGTAGATACGCAGTATTTT. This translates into CASSLQVDTQYF.

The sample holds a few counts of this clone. Here the CDR3 reads CASSPPENSPLHF. In nucleotides, the CDR3 is TGTGCCAGCAGTCCGCCGGAGAATTCACCCCTCCACTTT. The chain carries TRBV28 and TRBJ1-6; D gene uncertain. V shed 5 bases and J shed 7 bases, with 9 bases lying between them. The CDR3 is 13 residues long. In germline, CDR1 is MDHEN, CDR2 SYDVKM.

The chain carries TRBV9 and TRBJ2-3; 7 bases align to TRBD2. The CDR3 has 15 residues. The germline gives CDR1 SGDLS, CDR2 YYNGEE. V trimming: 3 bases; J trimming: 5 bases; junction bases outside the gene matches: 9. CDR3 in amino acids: CASSARTRREDTQYF. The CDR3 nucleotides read TGTGCCAGCAGCGCACGGACTAGGAGGGAAGATACGCAGTATTTT.

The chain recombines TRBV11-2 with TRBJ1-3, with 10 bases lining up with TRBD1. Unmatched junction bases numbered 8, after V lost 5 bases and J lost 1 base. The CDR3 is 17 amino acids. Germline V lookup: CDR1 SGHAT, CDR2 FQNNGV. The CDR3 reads CASSPRQGAHSGNTIYF. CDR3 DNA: TGTGCCAGCAGCCCCAGACAGGGGGCTCATTCTGGAAACACCATATATTTT.

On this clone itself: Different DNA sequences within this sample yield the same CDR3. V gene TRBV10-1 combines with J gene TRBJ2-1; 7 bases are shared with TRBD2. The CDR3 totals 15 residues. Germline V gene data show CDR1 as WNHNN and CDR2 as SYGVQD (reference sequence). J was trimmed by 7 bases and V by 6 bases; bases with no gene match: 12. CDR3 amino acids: CASSPGLGVPNEQFF. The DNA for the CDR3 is TGCGCCAGCAGCCCCGGACTAGGTGTCCCGAATGAGCAGTTCTTC.

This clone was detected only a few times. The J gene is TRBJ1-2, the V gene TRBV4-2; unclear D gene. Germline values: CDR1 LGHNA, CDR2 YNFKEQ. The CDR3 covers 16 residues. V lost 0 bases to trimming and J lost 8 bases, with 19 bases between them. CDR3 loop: CASSQDPVLIAGGYTF. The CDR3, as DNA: TGTGCCAGCAGCCAAGACCCGGTGCTGATAGCGGGGGGCTACACCTTC.

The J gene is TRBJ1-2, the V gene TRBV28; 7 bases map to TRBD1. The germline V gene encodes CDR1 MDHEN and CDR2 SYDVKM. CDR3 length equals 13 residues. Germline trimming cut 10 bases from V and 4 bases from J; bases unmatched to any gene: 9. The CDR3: CAIPRAGGYGYTF. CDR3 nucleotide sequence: TGTGCCATCCCACGGGCAGGGGGCTATGGCTACACCTTC.

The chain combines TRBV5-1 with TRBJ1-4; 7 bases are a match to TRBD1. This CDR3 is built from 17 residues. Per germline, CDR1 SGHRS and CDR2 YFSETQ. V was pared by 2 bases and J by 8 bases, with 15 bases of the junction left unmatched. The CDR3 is CASSFRSGGQVGEKLFF. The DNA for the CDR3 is TGCGCCAGCAGCTTTAGGTCTGGAGGACAGGTTGGCGAAAAACTGTTTTTT.

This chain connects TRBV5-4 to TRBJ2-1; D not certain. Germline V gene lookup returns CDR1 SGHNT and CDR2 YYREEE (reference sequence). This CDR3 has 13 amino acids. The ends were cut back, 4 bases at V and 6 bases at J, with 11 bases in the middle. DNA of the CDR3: TGTGCCAGCAGCCCTCGGAGTCCCAATGAGCAGTTCTTC. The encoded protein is CASSPRSPNEQFF.

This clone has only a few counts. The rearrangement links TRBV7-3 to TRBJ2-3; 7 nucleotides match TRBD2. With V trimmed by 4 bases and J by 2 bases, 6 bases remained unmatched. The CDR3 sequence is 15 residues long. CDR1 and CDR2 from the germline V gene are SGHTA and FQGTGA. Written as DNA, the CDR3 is TGTGCCAGCAGCTCTAGGGGAGGGTCCACAGATACGCAGTATTTT. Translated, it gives CASSSRGGSTDTQYF.

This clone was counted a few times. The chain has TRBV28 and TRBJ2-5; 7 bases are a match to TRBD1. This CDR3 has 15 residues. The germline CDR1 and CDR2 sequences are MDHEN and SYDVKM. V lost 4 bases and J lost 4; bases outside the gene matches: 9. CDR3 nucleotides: TGTGCCAGCAGTTACAGGGGCGCCATCGGAGAGACCCAGTACTTC. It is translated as CASSYRGAIGETQYF.

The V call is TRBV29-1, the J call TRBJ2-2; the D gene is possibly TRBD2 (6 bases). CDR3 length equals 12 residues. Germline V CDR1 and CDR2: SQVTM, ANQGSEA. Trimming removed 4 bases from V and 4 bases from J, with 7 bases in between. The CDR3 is CSVGEVTGELFF. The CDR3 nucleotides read TGCAGCGTTGGGGAGGTCACCGGGGAGCTGTTTTTT.